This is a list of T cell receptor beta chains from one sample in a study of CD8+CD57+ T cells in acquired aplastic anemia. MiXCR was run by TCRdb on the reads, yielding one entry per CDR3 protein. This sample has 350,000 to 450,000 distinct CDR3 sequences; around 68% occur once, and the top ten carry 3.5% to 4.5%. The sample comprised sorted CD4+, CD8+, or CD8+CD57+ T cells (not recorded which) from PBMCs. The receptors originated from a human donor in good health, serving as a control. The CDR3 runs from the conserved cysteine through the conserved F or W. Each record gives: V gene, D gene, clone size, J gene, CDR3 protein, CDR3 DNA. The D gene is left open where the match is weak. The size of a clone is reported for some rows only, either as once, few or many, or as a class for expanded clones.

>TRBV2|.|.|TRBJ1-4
CASSRQSLNEKLFF
TGTGCCAGCAGTCGGCAGAGCCTTAATGAAAAACTGTTTTTT
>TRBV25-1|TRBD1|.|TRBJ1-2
CASRTSGTGAGGYTF
TGTGCCAGCAGAACGTCTGGGACAGGCGCGGGGGGCTACACCTTC
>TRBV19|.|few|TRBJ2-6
CASVTAGANVLTF
TGTGCCAGCGTGACCGCCGGGGCCAACGTCCTGACTTTC
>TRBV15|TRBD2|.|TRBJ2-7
CATSRDLTSWGYKYF
TGTGCCACCAGCAGAGATCTGACTAGCTGGGGGTACAAGTACTTC
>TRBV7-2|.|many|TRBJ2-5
CASSFRYQETQYF
TGTGCCAGCAGCTTTAGGTACCAAGAGACCCAGTACTTC
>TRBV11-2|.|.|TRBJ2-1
CASSLPEMDHYNEQFF
TGTGCCAGCAGCTTACCTGAGATGGACCATTACAATGAGCAGTTCTTC
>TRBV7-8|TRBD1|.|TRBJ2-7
CASSPGSTTGQAQYF
TGTGCCAGCAGTCCCGGCTCTACGACAGGGCAGGCCCAGTACTTC
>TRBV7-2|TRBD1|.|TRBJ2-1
CASSGGGELYNEQFF
TGTGCCAGCTCAGGGGGCGGGGAGCTGTACAATGAGCAGTTCTTC
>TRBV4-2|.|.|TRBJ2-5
CASSQVRGAGETQYF
TGTGCCAGCAGCCAAGTTCGGGGGGCCGGGGAGACCCAGTACTTC
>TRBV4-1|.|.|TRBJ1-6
CASSQDTFGSPLHF
.
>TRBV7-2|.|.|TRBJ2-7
CASSEEAGANVLPYF
TGTGCCAGCAGCGAAGAGGCTGGGGCCAACGTCCTGCCGTACTTC
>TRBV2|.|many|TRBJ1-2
CASREGGSVYGYTF
TGTGCCAGCAGAGAGGGGGGATCAGTATATGGCTACACCTTC